These 22 T cell receptor beta chains came from one sample sequenced in a study of T-cell reconstitution after alpha-beta-depleted transplantation in children. A TCRbeta library incorporating unique molecular identifiers was prepared. TCRdb processed the PCR reads anew with MiXCR; each CDR3 protein has one entry. The sample consists of 700,000 to 850,000 distinct CDR3 sequences, about 16% of them appearing once. This material consisted of PBMCs, mostly from graft donor cells, taken 360 days after TCRalphabeta/CD19-depleted stem cell transplant. The receptors come from a male patient younger than 18 who had a stem cell transplant for acute lymphoblastic leukemia, so the T cells may come from the graft donor.

The sample holds a few counts of this clonotype. The chain carries TRBV7-3 and TRBJ2-5; unclear D gene. Germline loops: CDR1 SGHTA, CDR2 FQGTGA. Deletions cut 2 bases from V and 5 bases from J, with 9 bases between. This CDR3 region has 13 residues. The CDR3 DNA sequence: TGTGCCAGCAGCTTATCATCTTCGGAGACCCAGTACTTC. This translates into CASSLSSSETQYF.

This clonotype has a count of ten or more. V gene TRBV5-1 combines with J gene TRBJ2-6; D uncertain. The CDR3 has 15 amino acids. CDR1 is SGHRS, CDR2 YFSETQ, per germline. V shed 0 bases and J shed 0 bases, with 4 bases lying between them. The CDR3 coding sequence is TGCGCCAGCAGCTTGGAGGTCTCTGGGGCCAACGTCCTGACTTTC. Translating gives CASSLEVSGANVLTF.

This clonotype has just a few counts. The chain couples TRBV29-1 to TRBJ2-3; 7 nucleotides match TRBD2. This CDR3 region has 13 residues. V shed 7 bases, J shed 2 bases, and the junction held 6 bases outside the gene matches. Looked up from germline, CDR1 is SQVTM and CDR2 is ANQGSEA. For the CDR3, the DNA is TGCAGCGCACCACAGCGGGACACAGATACGCAGTATTTT. Its protein is CSAPQRDTDTQYF.

This clonotype has only a few counts. The chain has TRBV20-1 and TRBJ2-1, with D possibly being TRBD1 (5 bases). The V and J ends lost 3 bases and 2 bases respectively, with 8 bases between them. The germline gives CDR1 DFQATT, CDR2 SNEGSKA (reference sequence). This CDR3 contains 13 residues. The CDR3 bases are TGCAGTGCTAGCCAGGGAACCTACAATGAGCAGTTCTTC. This sequence encodes CSASQGTYNEQFF.

This clonotype appeared a few times. The genes are TRBV10-2 and TRBJ2-1; the D gene could be TRBD1 or TRBD2 (5 bases each). There are 16 residues in the CDR3. Germline V gives CDR1 WSHSY, CDR2 SAAADI. Between the trimmed V and J ends, which lost 1 base and 3 bases, there was a span of 13 bases. The CDR3 reads CASSEFGTAYYNEQFF. DNA for the CDR3: TGCGCCAGCAGTGAGTTCGGGACCGCCTACTACAATGAGCAGTTCTTC.

The rearrangement links TRBV5-1 to TRBJ1-5; 10 positions agree with TRBD1. Germline CDR1 and CDR2: SGHRS and YFSETQ. V lost 3 bases, J lost 7 bases, and 4 bases stayed unmatched. The CDR3 is made up of 14 amino acids. Here the CDR3 DNA reads TGCGCCAGCAGCTGGGGGACAGGGGAACAGCCCCAGCATTTT. It translates to CASSWGTGEQPQHF.

V is TRBV10-3 and J is TRBJ2-3; D possibly corresponds to TRBD1 (6 bases). Germline V gene sequence: CDR1 ENHRY, CDR2 SYGVKD. This CDR3 spans 16 amino acids. Trimming removed 7 bases at V and 2 bases at J, with 19 bases between. CDR3 loop: CAITADSNFITDTQYF. CDR3 coding DNA: TGTGCCATCACCGCGGACAGTAACTTCATCACAGATACGCAGTATTTT.

This clonotype came up a few times. The chain joins TRBV13 to TRBJ2-5, with D possibly matching TRBD2 (6 bases). The V and J ends lost 3 bases and 7 bases respectively, with 15 bases between them. CDR1 and CDR2 (germline): PRHDT, FYEKMQ (reference sequence). The CDR3 extends over 14 amino acids. The CDR3 region has the DNA TGTGCCAGCAGCTTTCCGGGACTCCAGGCGACCCAGTACTTC. This sequence encodes CASSFPGLQATQYF.

In its sample, this clonotype was seen a few times. The chain couples TRBV12-3 or TRBV12-4 to TRBJ2-7; 8 bases agree with TRBD1. V gave up 6 bases and J gave up 4 bases; unmatched junction bases: 11. The CDR3 spans 15 residues. The CDR3 sequence: CASSSPGTGFYEQYF. The CDR3 nucleotides are TGTGCCAGCAGCAGCCCCGGGACAGGCTTTTACGAGCAGTACTTC.

This clonotype showed up just a few times. The chain uses TRBV9 and TRBJ2-7, with 7 bases fitting TRBD2. The CDR3 consists of 15 residues. Germline trimming cut 0 bases from V and 2 bases from J; bases unmatched to any gene: 5. CDR1 is SGDLS and CDR2 is YYNGEE in the germline V gene. The CDR3 nucleotides read TGTGCCAGCAGCGTAGGGGGGGGGTGGGCCTACGAGCAGTACTTC. Its translation: CASSVGGGWAYEQYF.

This rearrangement joins TRBV12-3 or TRBV12-4 to TRBJ2-7, with 8 positions matching TRBD2. This CDR3 is 15 amino acids long. The J segment lost 3 bases and the V segment lost 6 bases, leaving 10 bases of the junction unmatched. The CDR3 sequence is CASSRQRGGIYEQYF. The CDR3 DNA follows: TGTGCCAGCAGCCGCCAGCGCGGGGGGATCTACGAGCAGTACTTC.

This clonotype was found a few times. V and J are TRBV29-1 and TRBJ2-3; D is perhaps TRBD2 (6 bases). V was trimmed by 8 bases and J by 3 bases, leaving 15 bases between them. CDR1 and CDR2 from the germline V gene are SQVTM and ANQGSEA. This CDR3 comprises 13 residues. CDR3 coding DNA: TGCAGCTCTGATTGGGGGGAGACAGATACGCAGTATTTT. It specifies CSSDWGETDTQYF.

This clonotype has more than one count but fewer than ten. This CDR3 reads CSASGTGNNEQFF. Here the CDR3 DNA reads TGCAGTGCATCCGGGACTGGTAACAATGAGCAGTTCTTC. The chain recombines TRBV20-1 with TRBJ2-1; maybe TRBD2 (6 bases). CDR3 length: 13 residues. The germline gives CDR1 DFQATT, CDR2 SNEGSKA (reference sequence). Deletions cut 6 bases from V and 5 bases from J, with 14 bases between.

This clonotype occurred a few times. This rearrangement joins TRBV5-4 to TRBJ2-5; possibly TRBD1 for D (5 bases). Germline assignment: CDR1 SGHNT and CDR2 YYREEE (reference sequence). This CDR3 is built from 14 residues. V shed 4 bases and J shed 1 base, with 11 bases lying between them. The CDR3 spells CASSPNRLQETQYF. CDR3 nucleotides: TGTGCCAGCAGCCCCAACAGGCTCCAAGAGACCCAGTACTTC.

The gene calls are TRBV27 and TRBJ2-1; D is uncertain. This CDR3 comprises 15 residues. Deletions cut 3 bases from V and 7 bases from J, with 16 bases between. Germline CDR1 is MNHEY and CDR2 is SMNVEV (reference sequence). The CDR3 DNA reads as TGTGCCAGCAGTTTGGGAACTTACACACGGAATGAGCAGTTCTTC. Its protein product is CASSLGTYTRNEQFF.

The gene calls are TRBV20-1 and TRBJ2-7; the D gene is possibly TRBD2 (5 bases). The CDR3 sequence is 14 residues long. The ends were cut back, 6 bases at V and 3 bases at J, with 18 bases in the middle. Germline V gives CDR1 DFQATT, CDR2 SNEGSKA (reference sequence). CDR3 sequence reads: CSATRDGRSYEQYF. In DNA form, the CDR3 reads TGCAGTGCAACTAGAGATGGGAGAAGCTACGAGCAGTACTTC.

The table lists this clonotype with a few counts. The chain links TRBV7-3 to TRBJ2-1; 8 nucleotides agree with TRBD2. CDR3 length equals 13 residues. J lost 6 bases, V lost 8 bases, and 6 bases had no gene match. Germline CDR1 reads SGHTA; CDR2 reads FQGTGA. The CDR3, as DNA: TGTGCCAGCCGACTAGCGTCGTCCAATGAGCAGTTCTTC. This codes for CASRLASSNEQFF. Full variable domain (missing parts from reference TRBV7-3 and TRBJ2-1): GAGVSQTPSNKVTEKGKYVELRCDPISGHTALYWYRQSLGQGPEFLIYFQGTGAADDSGLPNDRFFAVRPEGSVSTLKIQRTERGDSAVYLCASRLASSNEQFFGPGTRLTVL.

For the CDR3, the DNA is TGTGCCAGCAGCTCAGGAGGTTTGGGGTCGGGAAACACCATATATTTT. Its protein is CASSSGGLGSGNTIYF. The rearrangement links TRBV7-9 to TRBJ1-3; no definite D call. CDR1 is SEHNR, CDR2 FQNEAQ, per germline (reference sequence). There are 16 residues in the CDR3. V was trimmed by 4 bases and J by 4 bases, leaving 17 bases between them.

The gene calls are TRBV15 and TRBJ1-2; maybe TRBD1 (6 bases). CDR1 is LNHNV, CDR2 YYDKDF, per germline (reference sequence). V dropped 1 base and J dropped 2 bases, with 11 bases sitting between them. The CDR3 extends over 15 amino acids. CDR3 in amino acids: CATSRVGGQNYGYTF. The CDR3 DNA sequence: TGTGCCACCAGCAGAGTGGGGGGGCAGAACTATGGCTACACCTTC.

This clonotype has a handful of counts. The J gene is TRBJ1-6, the V gene TRBV7-3; D is possibly TRBD1 (6 bases). V gave up 6 bases and J gave up 7 bases, with 13 bases separating them. Germline CDR1 reads SGHTA; CDR2 reads FQGTGA. CDR3 length: 14 residues. The CDR3 spells CASRPTGGNSPLHF. The DNA of the CDR3 is TGTGCCAGCAGACCGACAGGCGGAAATTCACCCCTCCACTTT.

The V call is TRBV20-1, the J call TRBJ1-1; the D gene is possibly TRBD1 (6 bases). V was clipped by 1 base and J by 1 base, with 10 bases between them. Germline assignment: CDR1 DFQATT and CDR2 SNEGSKA (reference sequence). The CDR3 has 14 amino acids. The DNA for the CDR3 is TGCAGTGCTAGAGGGGGGGCCGGGAACACTGAAGCTTTCTTT. Its protein is CSARGGAGNTEAFF.

This clonotype showed up just a few times. The chain links TRBV4-1 to TRBJ2-5; TRBD1 aligns across 10 bases. J lost 4 bases, V lost 0 bases, and 8 bases had no gene match. Per germline, CDR1 MGHRA and CDR2 YSYEKL. CDR3 length: 17 amino acids. CDR3 in amino acids: CASSQEFGQGVGETQYF. As DNA, the CDR3 is TGCGCCAGCAGCCAAGAGTTCGGACAGGGGGTAGGAGAGACCCAGTACTTC.